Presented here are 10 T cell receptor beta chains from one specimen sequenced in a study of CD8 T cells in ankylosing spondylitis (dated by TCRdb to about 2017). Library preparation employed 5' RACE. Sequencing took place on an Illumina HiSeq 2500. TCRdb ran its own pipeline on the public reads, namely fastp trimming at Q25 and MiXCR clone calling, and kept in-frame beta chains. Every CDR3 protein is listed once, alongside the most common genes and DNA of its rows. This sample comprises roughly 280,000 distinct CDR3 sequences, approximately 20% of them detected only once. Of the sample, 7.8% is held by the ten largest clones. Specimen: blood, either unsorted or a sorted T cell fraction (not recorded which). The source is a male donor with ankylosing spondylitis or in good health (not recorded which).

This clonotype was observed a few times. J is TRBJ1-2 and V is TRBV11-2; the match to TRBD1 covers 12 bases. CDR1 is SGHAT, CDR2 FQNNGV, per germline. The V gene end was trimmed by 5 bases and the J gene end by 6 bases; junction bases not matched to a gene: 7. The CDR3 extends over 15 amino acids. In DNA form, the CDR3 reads TGTGCCAGCAGCAACCTCCGGGACAGGGGGCATGGCTACACCTTC. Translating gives CASSNLRDRGHGYTF.

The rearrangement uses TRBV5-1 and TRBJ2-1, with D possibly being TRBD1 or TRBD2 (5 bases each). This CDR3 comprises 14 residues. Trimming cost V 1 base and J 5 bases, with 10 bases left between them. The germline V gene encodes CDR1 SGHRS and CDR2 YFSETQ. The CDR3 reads CASSLMGEHNEQFF. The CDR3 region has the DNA TGCGCCAGCAGCTTGATGGGGGAACACAATGAGCAGTTCTTC.

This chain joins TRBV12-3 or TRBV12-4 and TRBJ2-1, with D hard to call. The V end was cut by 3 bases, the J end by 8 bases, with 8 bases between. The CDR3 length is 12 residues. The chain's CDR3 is CASSFFGDEQFF. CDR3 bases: TGTGCCAGCAGTTTCTTTGGGGATGAGCAGTTCTTC.

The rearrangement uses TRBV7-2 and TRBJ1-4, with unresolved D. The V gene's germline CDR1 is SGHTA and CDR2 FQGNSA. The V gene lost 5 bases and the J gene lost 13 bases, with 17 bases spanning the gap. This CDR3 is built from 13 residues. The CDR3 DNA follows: TGTGCCAGCAGCCTGGGAGAGGCGGGAGGACTGTTTTTT. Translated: CASSLGEAGGLFF. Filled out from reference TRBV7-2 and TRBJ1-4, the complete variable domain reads GAGVSQSPSNKVTEKGKDVELRCDPISGHTALYWYRQSLGQGLEFLIYFQGNSAPDKSGLPSDRFSAERTGGSVSTLTIQRTQQEDSAVYLCASSLGEAGGLFFGSGTQLSVL.

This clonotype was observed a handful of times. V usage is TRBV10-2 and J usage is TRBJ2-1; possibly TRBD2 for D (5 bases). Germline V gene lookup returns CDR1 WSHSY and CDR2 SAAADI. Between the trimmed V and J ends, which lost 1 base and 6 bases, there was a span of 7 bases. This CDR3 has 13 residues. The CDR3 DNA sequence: TGCGCCAGCAGTGAGTGGACTCTCAATGAGCAGTTCTTC. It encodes CASSEWTLNEQFF.

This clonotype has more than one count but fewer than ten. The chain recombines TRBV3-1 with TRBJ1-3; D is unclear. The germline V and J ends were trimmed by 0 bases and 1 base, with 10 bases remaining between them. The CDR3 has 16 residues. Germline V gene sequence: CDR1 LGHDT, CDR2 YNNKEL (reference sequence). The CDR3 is CASSQDLRLSGNTIYF. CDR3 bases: TGTGCCAGCAGCCAAGATCTACGGTTATCTGGAAACACCATATATTTT. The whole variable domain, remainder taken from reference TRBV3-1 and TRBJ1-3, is DTAVSQTPKYLVTQMGNDKSIKCEQNLGHDTMYWYKQDSKKFLKIMFSYNNKELIINETVPNRFSPKSPDKAHLNLHINSLELGDSAVYFCASSQDLRLSGNTIYFGEGSWLTVV.

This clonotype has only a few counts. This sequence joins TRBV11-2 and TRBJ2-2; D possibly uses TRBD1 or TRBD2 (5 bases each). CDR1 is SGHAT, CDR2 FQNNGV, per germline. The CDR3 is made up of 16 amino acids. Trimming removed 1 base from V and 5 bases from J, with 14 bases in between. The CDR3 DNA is TGTGCCAGCAGCTTAGGGTTGAGGGGTTGGACCGGGGAGCTGTTTTTT. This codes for CASSLGLRGWTGELFF.

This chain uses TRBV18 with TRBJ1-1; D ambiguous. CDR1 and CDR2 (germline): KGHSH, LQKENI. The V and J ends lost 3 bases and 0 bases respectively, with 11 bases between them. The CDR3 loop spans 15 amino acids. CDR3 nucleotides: TGTGCCAGCTCACCGGCCTCGGGATTGAACACTGAAGCTTTCTTT. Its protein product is CASSPASGLNTEAFF.

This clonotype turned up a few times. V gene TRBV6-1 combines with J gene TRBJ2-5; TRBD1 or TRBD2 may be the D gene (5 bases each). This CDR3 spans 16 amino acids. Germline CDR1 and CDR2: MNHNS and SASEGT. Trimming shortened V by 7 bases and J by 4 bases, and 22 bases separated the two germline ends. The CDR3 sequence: CASKVGRERAAETQYF. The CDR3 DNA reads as TGTGCCAGCAAAGTGGGACGCGAGAGAGCGGCAGAGACCCAGTACTTC.

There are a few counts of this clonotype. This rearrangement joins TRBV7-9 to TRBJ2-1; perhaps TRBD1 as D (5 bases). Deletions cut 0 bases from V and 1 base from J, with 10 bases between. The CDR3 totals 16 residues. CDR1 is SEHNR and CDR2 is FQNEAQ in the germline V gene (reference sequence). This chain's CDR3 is CASSLAGQLSYNEQFF. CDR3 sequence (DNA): TGTGCCAGCAGCTTAGCCGGACAACTTTCCTACAATGAGCAGTTCTTC.